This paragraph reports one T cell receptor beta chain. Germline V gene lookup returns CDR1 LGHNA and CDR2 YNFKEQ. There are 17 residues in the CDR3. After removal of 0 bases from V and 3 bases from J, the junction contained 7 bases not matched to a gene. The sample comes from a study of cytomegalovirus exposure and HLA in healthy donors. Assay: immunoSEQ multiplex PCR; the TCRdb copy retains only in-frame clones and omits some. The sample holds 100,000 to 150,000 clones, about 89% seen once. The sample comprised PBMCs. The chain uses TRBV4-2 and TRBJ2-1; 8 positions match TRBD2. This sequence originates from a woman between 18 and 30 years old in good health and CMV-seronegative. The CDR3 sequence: CASSQEGAGGDYNEQFF. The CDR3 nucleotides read TGTGCCAGCAGCCAAGAAGGCGCGGGAGGTGACTACAATGAGCAGTTCTTC.